This TCR beta chain was captured by sequencing in a study of chemoradiotherapy in HPV16-positive cancers. Study-wide findings and caveats: During treatment, candidate HPV-specific clones and E7-related motifs expanded in tumor. The functional HPV-specific definition rests on just a couple of HPV16-positive patients.

CDR1 MDHEN and CDR2 SYDVKM come from the germline V gene. The CDR3 extends over 16 amino acids. Trimming removed 1 base from V and 4 bases from J, with 13 bases in between. Over chemoradiotherapy, repertoires were sampled more than once. In the case of this clone: What it binds is unknown.

Data came from immunoSEQ multiplex PCR; TCRdb stores just in-frame clones and leaves some out. Found here are over 10,000 clones, about 72% of them singletons; the top ten hold approximately 1.5%. The sample was acquired from a patient who underwent chemoradiotherapy. J is TRBJ2-2 and V is TRBV28; TRBD2 might be the D (7 bases). This sequence originates from a human donor with HPV-associated anogenital cancer. CDR3 region: CASSLLGGQGTGELFF. The CDR3 DNA reads TGTGCCAGCAGTTTATTGGGGGGGCAGGGCACCGGGGAGCTGTTTTTT.